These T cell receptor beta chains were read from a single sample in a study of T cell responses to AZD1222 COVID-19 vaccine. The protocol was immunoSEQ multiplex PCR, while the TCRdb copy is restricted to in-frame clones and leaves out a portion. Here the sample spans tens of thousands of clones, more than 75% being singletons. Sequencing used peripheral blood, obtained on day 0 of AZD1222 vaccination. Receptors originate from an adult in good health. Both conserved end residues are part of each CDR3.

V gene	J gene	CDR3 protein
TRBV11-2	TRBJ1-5	CASSLGPGHRRPQHF
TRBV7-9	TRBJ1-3	CASSFVGSGNTIYF
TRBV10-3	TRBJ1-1	CATRIGALNTEAFF
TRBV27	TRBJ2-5	CASWPQGQETQYF
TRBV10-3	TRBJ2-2	CAIRLAGATNTGELFF
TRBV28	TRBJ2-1	CASSRRESYNEQFF
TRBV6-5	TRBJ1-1	CASRPGQGRTEAFF
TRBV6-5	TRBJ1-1	CASRDGQGFAEAFF
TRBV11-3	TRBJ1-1	CASSLEGAGNTEAFF
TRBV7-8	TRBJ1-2	CASSLEHSPSYGYTF
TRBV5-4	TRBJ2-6	CASSRDRGFSGANVLTF
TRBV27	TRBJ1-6	CASSLSWVSALHF
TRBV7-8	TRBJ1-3	CASSLGAQNSGNTIYF
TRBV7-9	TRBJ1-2	CASSKEYGYTF
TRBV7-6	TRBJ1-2	CASSLGGTGTYGYTF
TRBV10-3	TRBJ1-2	CAIRAGQPGGYTF
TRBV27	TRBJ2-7	CASRRGYEQYF
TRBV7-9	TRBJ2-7	CASSLRQGVSYEQYF
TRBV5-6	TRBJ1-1	CASSLGANMNTEAFF
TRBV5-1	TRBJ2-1	CASSPISAGPSREQFF
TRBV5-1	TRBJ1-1	CASRATENTEAFF
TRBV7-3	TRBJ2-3	CASSSLAGVGTDTQYF
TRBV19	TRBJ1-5	CASYEPGRGLSQPQHF
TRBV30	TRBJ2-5	CAWSVGRRKETQYF
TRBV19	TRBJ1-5	CASSRDSGWPQHF
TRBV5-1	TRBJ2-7	CASSSSGASYEQYF
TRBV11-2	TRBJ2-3	CASSSQGDTQYF
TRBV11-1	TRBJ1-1	CASSSPRGQTNTEAFF
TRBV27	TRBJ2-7	CASSQRRDRVHEQYF
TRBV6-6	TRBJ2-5	CASSILGETQYF
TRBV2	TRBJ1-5	CASSVFGVGTSNQPQHF